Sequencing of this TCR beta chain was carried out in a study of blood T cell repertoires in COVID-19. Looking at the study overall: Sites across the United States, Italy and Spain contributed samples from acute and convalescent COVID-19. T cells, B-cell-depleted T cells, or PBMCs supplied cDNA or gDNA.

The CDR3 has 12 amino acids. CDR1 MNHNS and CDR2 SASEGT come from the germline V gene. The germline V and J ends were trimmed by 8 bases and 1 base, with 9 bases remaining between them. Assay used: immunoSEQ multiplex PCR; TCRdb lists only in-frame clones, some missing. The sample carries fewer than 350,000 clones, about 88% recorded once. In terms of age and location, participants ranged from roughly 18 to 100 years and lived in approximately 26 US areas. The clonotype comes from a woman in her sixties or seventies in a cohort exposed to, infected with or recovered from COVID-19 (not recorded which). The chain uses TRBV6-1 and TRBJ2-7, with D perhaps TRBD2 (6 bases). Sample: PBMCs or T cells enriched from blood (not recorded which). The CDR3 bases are TGTGCCAGCCAAGGAGGGTCCTACGAGCAGTACTTC. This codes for CASQGGSYEQYF.